The 26 T cell receptor beta chains in this list originate from one sample, sequenced in a study of blood T cell repertoires in COVID-19. The assay was immunoSEQ multiplex PCR, and TCRdb's table has in-frame clones only and misses some. The sample holds about 73,000 clones, 73% seen once. Sequencing was performed on peripheral blood. The receptors derive from a man between 60 and 70 years old with acute or convalescent COVID-19.

The chain has TRBV19 and TRBJ2-7; 9 bases agree with TRBD2. CDR3 size: 14 residues. CDR1 is LNHDA, CDR2 SQIVND, per germline (reference sequence). Losses at the gene ends were 1 base for V and 4 bases for J; bases not matched to a gene: 2. The CDR3 sequence: CASSIGLAVYEQYF. The DNA of the CDR3 is TGTGCCAGTAGTATAGGACTAGCGGTTTACGAGCAGTACTTC.

The chain links TRBV5-1 to TRBJ1-1, with TRBD1 as a possible D gene (5 bases). Trimming removed 0 bases from V and 3 bases from J, with 9 bases in between. Looked up from germline, CDR1 is SGHRS and CDR2 is YFSETQ. The CDR3 has 14 residues. For the CDR3, the DNA is TGCGCCAGCAGCTTGGGAGAACAGGACACTGAAGCTTTCTTT. Amino acids: CASSLGEQDTEAFF.

This CDR3 reads CASSLLGDTGELFF. CDR3 nucleotides: TGTGCCAGCAGCTTGTTAGGGGACACCGGGGAGCTGTTTTTT. The chain combines TRBV5-4 with TRBJ2-2; possibly TRBD1 for D (5 bases). This CDR3 has 14 amino acids. Trimming removed 1 base from V and 3 bases from J, with 7 bases in between. Germline V gene data show CDR1 as SGHNT and CDR2 as YYREEE (reference sequence).

In its sample, this clone was seen once. The chain carries TRBV4-2 and TRBJ1-6; D gene uncertain. The germline V gene encodes CDR1 LGHNA and CDR2 YNFKEQ. Trimming cost V 0 bases and J 10 bases, with 19 bases left between them. The CDR3 consists of 17 residues. CDR3 sequence (DNA): TGTGCCAGCAGCCAAGATCGGGATGGGGAATCGAGCTCACCCCTCCACTTT. It specifies CASSQDRDGESSSPLHF.

The chain links TRBV27 to TRBJ1-4, with 8 bases fitting TRBD1. CDR1 and CDR2 from the germline V gene are MNHEY and SMNVEV (reference sequence). The CDR3 has 16 residues. V lost 6 bases to trimming and J lost 0 bases; unmatched junction nucleotides: 6. The CDR3 loop is CASRGTGSATNEKLFF. In DNA form, the CDR3 reads TGTGCCAGCAGAGGGACAGGAAGTGCAACTAATGAAAAACTGTTTTTT.

The chain uses TRBV6-1 and TRBJ1-6; TRBD1 aligns across 7 bases. J was trimmed by 10 bases and V by 2 bases; bases with no gene match: 2. There are 13 residues in the CDR3. Germline V lookup: CDR1 MNHNS, CDR2 SASEGT. The CDR3 region is CASSERQGSPLHF. DNA of the CDR3: TGTGCCAGCAGTGAACGACAGGGATCACCCCTCCACTTT.

This clone was counted a few times. This chain joins TRBV18 and TRBJ1-5; D perhaps matches TRBD1 (5 bases). Germline V gives CDR1 KGHSH, CDR2 LQKENI. Trimming took off 0 bases at V and 2 bases at J, with 11 bases between the two ends. CDR3 length equals 16 residues. CDR3 residues: CASSPPGGPGNQPQHF. As DNA, the CDR3 is TGTGCCAGCTCACCACCGGGGGGTCCGGGCAATCAGCCCCAGCATTTT.

The rearrangement joins TRBV6-5 to TRBJ1-4; D uncertain. CDR3 size: 13 residues. Germline CDR1 MNHEY, CDR2 SVGAGI. V lost 6 bases to trimming and J lost 4 bases, with 9 bases between them. The CDR3 DNA sequence: TGTGCCAGCAGGATACAGCTTAATGAAAAACTGTTTTTT. It specifies CASRIQLNEKLFF.

The chain combines TRBV7-7 with TRBJ2-1; 8 positions match TRBD1. This CDR3 spans 15 amino acids. CDR1 is SSHAT and CDR2 is FNYEAQ in the germline V gene (reference sequence). Germline trimming cut 7 bases from V and 8 bases from J; bases unmatched to any gene: 13. CDR3 DNA: TGTGCCAGCACCCCGTTCACAGGGGGAAACGATGAGCAGTTCTTC. This translates into CASTPFTGGNDEQFF.

The J gene is TRBJ2-5, the V gene TRBV18; 13 positions match TRBD2. V shed 4 bases and J 4 bases; nucleotides not matched to a gene: 6. Germline V gene sequence: CDR1 KGHSH, CDR2 LQKENI. The CDR3 runs 16 residues. In DNA form, the CDR3 reads TGTGCCAGCTCACGGACTAGCGGGAGAGCCGGAGAGACCCAGTACTTC. Encoded protein: CASSRTSGRAGETQYF.

The genes are TRBV27 and TRBJ2-7; possible D gene TRBD1, 5 bases. Germline CDR1 MNHEY, CDR2 SMNVEV (reference sequence). V lost 6 bases and J 2 bases, leaving 14 bases between the germline ends. This CDR3 has 14 amino acids. The CDR3 protein is CASSPRTPTYEQYV. The DNA for the CDR3 is TGTGCCAGCAGCCCGCGGACACCTACCTACGAGCAGTACGTC.

This clone was counted once. CDR3 residues: CAVTGGTGELFF. CDR3 bases: TGTGCCGTAACAGGGGGGACCGGGGAGCTGTTTTTT. The rearrangement links TRBV10-3 to TRBJ2-2; 8 bases are a match to TRBD1. CDR1 is ENHRY and CDR2 is SYGVKD in the germline V gene. With V trimmed by 11 bases and J by 5 bases, 4 bases remained unmatched. There are 12 residues in the CDR3.

The V gene is TRBV3-1 (or the pseudogene TRBV3-2), the J gene TRBJ2-3; tentative D call: TRBD2 (5 bases). Germline assignment: CDR1 LGHDT and CDR2 YNNKEL (reference sequence). The CDR3 runs 16 residues. V was shortened by 0 bases and J by 1 base, with 11 bases between the two germline ends. The CDR3 loop is CASSQERNGGTDTQYF. The CDR3 nucleotides are TGTGCCAGCAGCCAAGAACGGAACGGGGGCACAGATACGCAGTATTTT.

The rearrangement links TRBV4-1 to TRBJ2-2; D gene uncertain. The CDR3 has 14 residues. The V gene's germline CDR1 is MGHRA and CDR2 YSYEKL. Trimming cost V 0 bases and J 2 bases, with 4 bases left between them. CDR3 in DNA: TGCGCCAGCAGCCAAGATCCAAACACCGGGGAGCTGTTTTTT. It yields the protein CASSQDPNTGELFF.

This clone was detected once. CDR3 nucleotide sequence: TGTGCCAGCAGCCATGTAAAGGGGCCGAACAATGAGCAGTTCTTC. Translation: CASSHVKGPNNEQFF. The chain links TRBV4-2 to TRBJ2-1, with D possibly TRBD1 on 5 matching bases. V lost 3 bases, J lost 5 bases, and 14 bases lay in between. Germline CDR1 and CDR2: LGHNA and YNFKEQ. This CDR3 comprises 15 residues.

The chain carries TRBV7-2 and TRBJ2-5, with 7 nucleotides matching TRBD2. Germline CDR1 SGHTA, CDR2 FQGNSA. V shed 2 bases, J shed 4 bases, and the junction held 10 bases outside the gene matches. This CDR3 is built from 16 residues. The CDR3 reads CASSLRQGLRAETQYF. The CDR3, as DNA: TGTGCCAGCAGCTTACGTCAGGGACTAAGAGCAGAGACCCAGTACTTC.

The gene calls are TRBV27 and TRBJ2-1, with TRBD2 identical over 11 bases. J gave up 4 bases and V 11 bases, and 4 bases lay outside the gene matches. CDR3 size: 13 residues. From germline, CDR1 is MNHEY and CDR2 SMNVEV (reference sequence). Here the CDR3 reads CAAGTSGYNEQFF. The CDR3 nucleotides are TGTGCCGCAGGGACTAGCGGATACAATGAGCAGTTCTTC.

The genes are TRBV4-1 and TRBJ1-1, with D unclear. The CDR3 sequence is 14 residues long. The germline V gene encodes CDR1 MGHRA and CDR2 YSYEKL. V was pared by 1 base and J by 0 bases, with 6 bases between. In DNA, the CDR3 is TGCGCCAGCAGCCAAGTCTCAGTGAACACTGAAGCTTTCTTT. It encodes CASSQVSVNTEAFF.

The gene calls are TRBV30 and TRBJ1-5; 9 positions agree with TRBD1. Trimming took 1 base from V and 6 from J; bases not matched to a gene: 4. The CDR3 runs 14 residues. Germline assignment: CDR1 GTSNPN and CDR2 SVGIG (reference sequence). CDR3 sequence reads: CAWSGTGVPQPQHF. CDR3 nucleotides: TGTGCCTGGAGTGGGACAGGGGTTCCTCAGCCCCAGCATTTT.

The genes are TRBV15 and TRBJ2-5; D not resolved. The germline V gene encodes CDR1 LNHNV and CDR2 YYDKDF (reference sequence). The CDR3 extends over 14 amino acids. The germline V and J ends were trimmed by 0 bases and 1 base, with 6 bases remaining between them. CDR3 nucleotide sequence: TGTGCCACCAGCAGAGATGCCAGCCAAGAGACCCAGTACTTC. Protein: CATSRDASQETQYF.

The chain is built from TRBV4-2 and TRBJ2-1; unclear D gene. CDR1 is LGHNA, CDR2 YNFKEQ, per germline. The CDR3 sequence is 12 residues long. V lost 2 bases, J lost 5 bases, and 4 bases lay in between. The CDR3 spells CASSQSDNEQFF. The CDR3 nucleotides are TGTGCCAGCAGCCAAAGCGACAATGAGCAGTTCTTC.

The rearrangement uses TRBV30 and TRBJ2-2, with D maybe TRBD2 (6 bases). Germline V gene sequence: CDR1 GTSNPN, CDR2 SVGIG (reference sequence). The CDR3 has 14 residues. V gave up 3 bases and J gave up 2 bases, with 10 bases separating them. The CDR3 DNA reads TGTGCCTGGAGGGCTAGCGTAAACACCGGGGAGCTGTTTTTT. It codes for CAWRASVNTGELFF.

The V gene is TRBV4-1, the J gene TRBJ2-6; perhaps TRBD2 as D (6 bases). Trimming took 1 base from V and 0 from J, leaving 10 bases between them. Looked up from germline, CDR1 is MGHRA and CDR2 is YSYEKL. This CDR3 comprises 17 residues. CDR3 nucleotides: TGCGCCAGCAGCCAAGTAGCGGAGGCCTCTGGGGCCAACGTCCTGACTTTC. Encoded protein: CASSQVAEASGANVLTF.

This clone has a handful of counts. The chain has TRBV20-1 and TRBJ1-4, with D hard to call. The germline V gene encodes CDR1 DFQATT and CDR2 SNEGSKA (reference sequence). This CDR3 contains 14 residues. The V end lost 3 bases, the J end lost 6 bases, and 14 bases lay between the germline ends. CDR3 residues: CSASVGGNYEKLFF. The CDR3, as DNA: TGCAGTGCTAGTGTAGGAGGAAACTATGAAAAACTGTTTTTT.

The rearrangement uses TRBV4-1 and TRBJ2-7, with D unclear. Germline lookup yields CDR1 MGHRA and CDR2 YSYEKL. With 0 bases removed from V and 2 bases from J, the gap between germline ends came to 8 bases. The CDR3 is made up of 14 amino acids. CDR3 nucleotide sequence: TGCGCCAGCAGCCAAGACTACACAGCCTACGAGCAGTACTTC. Protein product: CASSQDYTAYEQYF.

This clone was seen once. V is TRBV7-2 and J is TRBJ2-3, with D unclear. Trimming took off 1 base at V and 3 bases at J, with 8 bases between the two ends. Germline V lookup: CDR1 SGHTA, CDR2 FQGNSA. The CDR3 consists of 14 residues. CDR3 sequence reads: CASSLGPGTDTQYF. DNA for the CDR3: TGTGCCAGCAGCTTAGGGCCAGGTACAGATACGCAGTATTTT.